The 14 T cell receptor beta chains in this list originate from one sample, sequenced in a study of T cell changes during pregnancy in multiple sclerosis (dated by TCRdb to the late 2010s). Libraries came from the immunoSEQ multiplex PCR assay. As stored in TCRdb, this immuneACCESS dataset retains in-frame rearrangements with V and J assigned. A fraction of the clones does not appear; measured against another copy, unresolved V genes explain less than half of the discrepancy, and the remainder lacks a known reason. The sample table records about 110,000 clones; around 93% of these occur just once. The ten largest clonotypes hold 1.5% to 2% of the sample. Sample: peripheral blood, taken after pregnancy. The origin of the receptors is a female donor with multiple sclerosis, enrolled in a pregnancy study.

The DNA of the CDR3 is TGTGCCACCAGCTTAGGGTATGGGGGAGGGCTGTTTTTT. Translating it yields CATSLGYGGGLFF. The chain uses TRBV15 and TRBJ1-4; the D gene is possibly TRBD1 (5 bases). Trimming removed 5 bases at V and 14 bases at J, with 18 bases between. CDR1 is LNHNV and CDR2 is YYDKDF in the germline V gene (reference sequence). CDR3 length: 13 residues.

The chain employs TRBV6-6 and TRBJ2-2; 12 positions match TRBD1. CDR3 size: 15 residues. Germline loops: CDR1 MNHNY, CDR2 SVGAGI (reference sequence). V gave up 2 bases and J gave up 7 bases; unmatched junction bases: 2. For the CDR3, the DNA is TGTGCCAGCAGTTACGGGACAGGGGGCGGCGGGGAGCTGTTTTTT. Protein sequence: CASSYGTGGGGELFF.

The rearrangement uses TRBV9 and TRBJ1-1, with D perhaps matching TRBD1 (6 bases). Germline V lookup: CDR1 SGDLS, CDR2 YYNGEE. The V end was cut by 7 bases, the J end by 1 base, with 14 bases between. The CDR3 is 14 amino acids. CDR3 region: CASSRTAQNTEAFF. CDR3 bases: TGTGCCAGCTCACGGACAGCTCAGAACACTGAAGCTTTCTTT.

The chain employs TRBV9 and TRBJ2-1; 10 positions agree with TRBD2. From germline, CDR1 is SGDLS and CDR2 YYNGEE. This CDR3 has 15 amino acids. With 1 base clipped from V and 7 bases from J, the junction kept 5 bases outside the gene matches. The CDR3 sequence: CASSVSGRAPNEQFF. DNA of the CDR3: TGTGCCAGCAGCGTAAGCGGGAGGGCCCCGAATGAGCAGTTCTTC.

The rearrangement joins TRBV6-1 to TRBJ1-2; tentative D call: TRBD1 (5 bases). The CDR3 totals 14 residues. CDR1 is MNHNS, CDR2 SASEGT, per germline. V shed 3 bases and J shed 3 bases, with 11 bases lying between them. The DNA of the CDR3 is TGTGCCAGCAGTGAGGCTGGGGCCCACTATGGCTACACCTTC. As protein: CASSEAGAHYGYTF.

This clone occurred once. The DNA of the CDR3 is TGTGCCAGCAGTTATGGACAGTCCTACAATGAGCAGTTCTTC. Protein: CASSYGQSYNEQFF. The chain uses TRBV5-4 and TRBJ2-1; D is possibly TRBD1 (6 bases). Trimming took 5 bases from V and 1 from J, leaving 10 bases between them. Germline loops: CDR1 SGHNT, CDR2 YYREEE (reference sequence). This CDR3 spans 14 amino acids.

The CDR3 DNA follows: TGTGCCAGCAGATACAGGAGAAGCACAGATACGCAGTATTTT. Its translation: CASRYRRSTDTQYF. This rearrangement joins TRBV2 to TRBJ2-3, with a weak D call TRBD1 (5 bases). The CDR3 has 14 amino acids. Germline assignment: CDR1 SNHLY and CDR2 FYNNEI. The ends were cut back, 6 bases at V and 0 bases at J, with 10 bases in the middle.

The gene calls are TRBV5-1 and TRBJ2-1, with D maybe TRBD1 (6 bases). The germline V gene has CDR1 SGHRS and CDR2 YFSETQ. The length of the CDR3 is 13 residues. The V and J ends lost 4 bases and 5 bases respectively, with 10 bases between them. Written as DNA, the CDR3 is TGCGCCAGCAGCGCCGGACAGAACAATGAGCAGTTCTTC. Protein: CASSAGQNNEQFF.

The CDR3 loop is CASSLDPQGGVGYTF. CDR3 DNA: TGCGCCAGCAGCTTGGACCCTCAGGGTGGGGTTGGCTACACCTTC. The chain recombines TRBV5-1 with TRBJ1-2, with D possibly matching TRBD1 (5 bases). V dropped 0 bases and J dropped 7 bases, with 16 bases sitting between them. The CDR3 has 15 residues. CDR1 is SGHRS and CDR2 is YFSETQ in the germline V gene. The full variable domain, its missing parts supplied by reference TRBV5-1 and TRBJ1-2, is KAGVTQTPRYLIKTRGQQVTLSCSPISGHRSVSWYQQTPGQGLQFLFEYFSETQRNKGNFPGRFSGRQFSNSRSEMNVSTLELGDSALYLCASSLDPQGGVGYTFGSGTRLTVV.

This chain joins TRBV5-6 and TRBJ2-3; possibly TRBD1 for D (6 bases). The germline V gene has CDR1 SGHDT and CDR2 YYEEEE. V shed 4 bases and J shed 5 bases, with 17 bases lying between them. The CDR3 runs 15 residues. CDR3 in DNA: TGTGCCAGCAGCCCTACAGGGATGAAAGGAGATACGCAGTATTTT. This translates into CASSPTGMKGDTQYF.

This clone was counted a single time. The chain recombines TRBV19 with TRBJ2-1; 10 nucleotides agree with TRBD1. The length of the CDR3 is 13 residues. Germline V gene lookup returns CDR1 LNHDA and CDR2 SQIVND (reference sequence). With 9 bases clipped from V and 9 bases from J, the junction kept 8 bases outside the gene matches. The CDR3 sequence: CASAGTGVGEQFF. The CDR3 region has the DNA TGTGCCAGCGCGGGGACAGGGGTGGGTGAGCAGTTCTTC.

This chain uses TRBV28 with TRBJ2-7, with D tentatively TRBD1 (6 bases). V was trimmed by 6 bases and J by 3 bases, leaving 12 bases between them. CDR3 length: 13 amino acids. The V gene's germline CDR1 is MDHEN and CDR2 SYDVKM. CDR3 protein: CASSDRRNYEQYF. The CDR3 DNA is TGTGCCAGCAGCGACAGGAGAAACTACGAGCAGTACTTC.

The chain carries TRBV5-1 and TRBJ2-1; D is unresolved. Germline-derived CDR1 and CDR2 are SGHRS and YFSETQ. The CDR3 loop spans 14 amino acids. V was clipped by 0 bases and J by 9 bases, with 13 bases between them. The CDR3 protein is CASSLEPRFAEQFF. The CDR3 DNA sequence: TGCGCCAGCAGCTTGGAACCCCGGTTTGCTGAGCAGTTCTTC.

The chain carries TRBV13 and TRBJ2-5; 8 bases are shared with TRBD2. The ends lost 8 bases at V and 4 bases at J; junction bases unmatched: 9. The CDR3 has 14 amino acids. CDR1 is PRHDT and CDR2 is FYEKMQ in the germline V gene (reference sequence). Here the CDR3 reads CASSQAAGAETQYF. The CDR3 DNA follows: TGTGCCAGCTCCCAGGCAGCGGGGGCAGAGACCCAGTACTTC.